The clone carrying this T cell receptor (beta chain) has just a few counts. What it binds is not known. One entry per CDR3 protein, called by TCRdb with MiXCR from the 5' RACE reads. The profile covers 50,000 to 75,000 distinct CDR3 sequences, with approximately 6% appearing a single time and roughly 14% taken by the ten largest. Per the germline V gene, CDR1 is KGHSH and CDR2 is LQKENI. V lost 2 bases, J lost 2 bases, and 0 bases stayed unmatched. This CDR3 has 15 residues. This specimen belongs to a study of spatial heterogeneity in lung cancer. Indicated time point: sample taken at primary tumor resection. Findings of the study overall: Resection blood, more than follow-up blood, showed ubiquitous expanded tumor TCRs.

The sample was PBMCs, taken at surgery. The chain recombines TRBV18 with TRBJ2-6; 7 nucleotides agree with TRBD1. This TCR derives from a female donor with early-stage non-small cell lung cancer. The CDR3 is CASSPTGAGANVLTF. CDR3 DNA: TGTGCCAGCTCACCAACAGGGGCTGGGGCCAACGTCCTGACTTTC. The full variable domain, rest sourced from reference TRBV18 and TRBJ2-6, is NAGVMQNPRHLVRRRGQEARLRCSPMKGHSHVYWYRQLPEEGLKFMVYLQKENIIDESGMPKERFSAEFPKEGPSILRIQQVVRGDSAAYFCASSPTGAGANVLTFGAGSRLTVL.